Sequencing of this TCR beta chain was carried out in a study of molecular identifiers for immune sequencing clone quantification. Germline V gene lookup returns CDR1 MNHEY and CDR2 SVGAGI. The ends were cut back, 3 bases at V and 9 bases at J, with 18 bases in the middle. The CDR3 extends over 15 amino acids. With 10%, 30% or 50% of RNA, 20,000 to 1,000,000 naive CD8 T cells were sequenced. Naive CD8 T cell sorting was performed on the CD8+CD4-CCR7+CD45RA+ phenotype. Previously reported methods and listed TCR primers produced the bulk TCR libraries. TCRdb re-analysed the PCR reads in MiXCR, keeping a single row per CDR3 protein. The sample has around 7,800 distinct CDR3 sequences, around a third seen once.

Sequencing input: naive CD8+ T cells from blood, with Jurkat cell RNA spiked in. Subset in this sample: FACS-sorted CD8+CD4-CCR7+CD45RA+ naive T cells. This rearrangement joins TRBV6-5 to TRBJ2-1, with D uncertain. This clonotype was sampled from a human donor in good health. Some libraries in this study had Jurkat cell RNA spiked in. Here the CDR3 DNA reads TGTGCCAGCAGTTATCGGATTAGCCGAAACGGTGAGCAGTTCTTC. It codes for CASSYRISRNGEQFF.